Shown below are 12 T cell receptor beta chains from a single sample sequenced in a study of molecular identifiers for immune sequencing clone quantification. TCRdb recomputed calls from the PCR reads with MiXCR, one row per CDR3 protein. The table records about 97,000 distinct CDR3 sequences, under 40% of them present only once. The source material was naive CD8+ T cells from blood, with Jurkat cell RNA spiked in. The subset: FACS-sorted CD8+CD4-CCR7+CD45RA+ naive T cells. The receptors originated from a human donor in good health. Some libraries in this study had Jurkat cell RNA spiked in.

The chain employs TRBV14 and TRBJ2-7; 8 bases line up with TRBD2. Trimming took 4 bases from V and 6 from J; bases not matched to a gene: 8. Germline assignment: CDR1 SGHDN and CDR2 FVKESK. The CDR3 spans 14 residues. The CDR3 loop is CASSPLAGNGEQYF. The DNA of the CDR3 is TGTGCCAGCAGCCCCTTAGCGGGAAATGGCGAGCAGTACTTC.

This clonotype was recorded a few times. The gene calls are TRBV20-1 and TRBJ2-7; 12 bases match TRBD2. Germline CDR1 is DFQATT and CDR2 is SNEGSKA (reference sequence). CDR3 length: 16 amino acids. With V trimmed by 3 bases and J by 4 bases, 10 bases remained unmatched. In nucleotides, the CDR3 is TGCAGTGCTAGGATCCTAGCGGGAGGGCCCTCGTACGAGCAGTACTTC. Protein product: CSARILAGGPSYEQYF.

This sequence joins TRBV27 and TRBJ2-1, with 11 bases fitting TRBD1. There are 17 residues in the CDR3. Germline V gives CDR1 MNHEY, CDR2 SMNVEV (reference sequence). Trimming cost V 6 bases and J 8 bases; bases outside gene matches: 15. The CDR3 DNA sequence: TGTGCCAGCAGCTCCCCTCGGACAGGGGGCGAAGTAGATGAGCAGTTCTTC. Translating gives CASSSPRTGGEVDEQFF.

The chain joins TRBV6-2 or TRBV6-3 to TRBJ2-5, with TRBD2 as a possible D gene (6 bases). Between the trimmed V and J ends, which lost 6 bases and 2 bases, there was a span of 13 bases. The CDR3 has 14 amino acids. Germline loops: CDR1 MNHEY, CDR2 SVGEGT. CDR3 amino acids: CASRGLAVQETQYF. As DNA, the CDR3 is TGTGCCAGCAGGGGGTTAGCGGTACAAGAGACCCAGTACTTC.

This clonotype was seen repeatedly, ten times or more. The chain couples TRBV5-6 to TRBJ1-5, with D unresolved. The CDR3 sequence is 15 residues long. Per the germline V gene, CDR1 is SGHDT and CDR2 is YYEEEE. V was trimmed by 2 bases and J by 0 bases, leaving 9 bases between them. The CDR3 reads CASSFRAYSNQPQHF. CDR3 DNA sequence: TGTGCCAGCAGCTTCCGGGCCTATAGCAATCAGCCCCAGCATTTT. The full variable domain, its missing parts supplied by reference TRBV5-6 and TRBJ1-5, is DAGVTQSPTHLIKTRGQQVTLRCSPKSGHDTVSWYQQALGQGPQFIFQYYEEEERQRGNFPDRFSGHQFPNYSSELNVNALLLGDSALYLCASSFRAYSNQPQHFGDGTRLSIL.

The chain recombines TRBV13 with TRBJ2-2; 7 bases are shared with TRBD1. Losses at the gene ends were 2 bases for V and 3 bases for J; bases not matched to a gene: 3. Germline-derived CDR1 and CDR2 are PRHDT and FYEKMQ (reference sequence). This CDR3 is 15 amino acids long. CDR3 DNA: TGTGCCAGCAGCTTATCGCAGGGGGACACCGGGGAGCTGTTTTTT. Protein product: CASSLSQGDTGELFF.

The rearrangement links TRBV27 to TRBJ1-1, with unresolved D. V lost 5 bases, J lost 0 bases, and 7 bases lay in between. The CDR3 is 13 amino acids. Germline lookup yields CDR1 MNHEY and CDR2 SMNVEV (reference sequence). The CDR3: CASSIYMNTEAFF. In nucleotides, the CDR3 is TGTGCCAGCAGTATTTATATGAACACTGAAGCTTTCTTT.

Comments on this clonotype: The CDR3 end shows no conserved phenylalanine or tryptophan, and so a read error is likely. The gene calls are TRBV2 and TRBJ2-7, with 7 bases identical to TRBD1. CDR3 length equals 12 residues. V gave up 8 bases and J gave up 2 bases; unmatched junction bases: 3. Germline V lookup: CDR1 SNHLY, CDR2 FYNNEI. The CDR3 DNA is TGTGCCAGCCGGGACAGAGCCTACGAGCAGTACTCC. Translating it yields CASRDRAYEQYS.

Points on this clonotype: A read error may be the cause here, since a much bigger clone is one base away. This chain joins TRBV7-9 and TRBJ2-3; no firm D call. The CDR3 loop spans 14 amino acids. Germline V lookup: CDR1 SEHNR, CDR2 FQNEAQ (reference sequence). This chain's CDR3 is CAGSPTARTDTQYF. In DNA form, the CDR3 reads TGTGCCGGCAGCCCCACGGCGAGAACAGATACGCAGTATTTT.

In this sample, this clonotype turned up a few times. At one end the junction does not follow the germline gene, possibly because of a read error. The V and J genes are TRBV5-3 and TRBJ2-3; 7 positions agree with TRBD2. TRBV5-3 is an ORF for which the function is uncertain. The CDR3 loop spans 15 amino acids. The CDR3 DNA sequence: TGTGCCAGCAGCTTTAGCGGGTCCCTTGGAGATACGCAGTATTTT. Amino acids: CASSFSGSLGDTQYF.

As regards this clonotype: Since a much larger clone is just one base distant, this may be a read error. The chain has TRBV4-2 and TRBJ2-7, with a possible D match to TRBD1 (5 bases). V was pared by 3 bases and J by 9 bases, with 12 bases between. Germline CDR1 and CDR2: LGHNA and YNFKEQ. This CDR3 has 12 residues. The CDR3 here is CASSQGRGAQYF. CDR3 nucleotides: TGTGCCAGCAGCCAGGGTAGGGGCGCGCAGTACTTC.

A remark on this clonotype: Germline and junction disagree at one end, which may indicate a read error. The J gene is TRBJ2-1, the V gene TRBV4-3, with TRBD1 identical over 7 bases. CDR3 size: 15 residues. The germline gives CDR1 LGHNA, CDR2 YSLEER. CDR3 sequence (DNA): TGCGCCAGCAACCAGTTCAGGGGGACCTACAATGAGCAGATCTTC. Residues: CASNQFRGTYNEQIF.